A selection of T cell receptor beta chains follows, all from one sample in a study of blood T cell repertoires in COVID-19. Sequenced by immunoSEQ multiplex PCR; TCRdb stores in-frame clones only, minus some. The sample has 150,000 to 180,000 clones, 60% to 85% seen once. The sample comprised peripheral blood. The receptors shown here come from a man at least 80 years old with acute or convalescent COVID-19. Each CDR3 is given with its conserved first and last residue. A D gene is named only where the DNA matches it firmly. Clone size is not always given. Where it is, it says once, few, many or a class for expanded clones.

.,TRBJ1-1,16,TRBV10-2,TRBD1,TGCGCCAGCAGTGAGTGGGCAGGGGGAGAGGGCACTGAAGCTTTCTTT,CASSEWAGGEGTEAFF
.,TRBJ2-1,12,TRBV5-1,.,TGCGCCAGCAGCTTGGAGGTCGGGGAGCAGTTCTTC,CASSLEVGEQFF
.,TRBJ1-6,15,TRBV5-1,TRBD1,TGCGCCAGCAGCTATACCGGGACAGGACAATCACCCCTCCACTTT,CASSYTGTGQSPLHF
.,TRBJ2-7,13,TRBV11-2,.,TGTGCCAGCAGCTTCAGGCTTCTCTACGAGCAGTACTTC,CASSFRLLYEQYF
.,TRBJ1-5,14,TRBV7-9,TRBD1,TGTGCCAGCAGCCCAGGGGGTGGTAATCAGCCCCAGCATTTT,CASSPGGGNQPQHF
medium-sized,TRBJ2-1,11,TRBV2,.,TGTGCCAGCAAGGAGTACAATGAGCAGTTCTTC,CASKEYNEQFF
.,TRBJ1-2,12,TRBV28,.,TGTGCCAGCAGCACAGGGAACTATGGCTACACCTTC,CASSTGNYGYTF
.,TRBJ1-3,13,TRBV11-3,.,TGTGCCAGCAGCATTTGGGAGGAGGACACCATATATTTT,CASSIWEEDTIYF
.,TRBJ1-2,14,TRBV19,.,TGTGCCAGTAGTATAGATTCTGGCCCCTATGGCTACACCTTC,CASSIDSGPYGYTF
.,TRBJ1-1,14,TRBV6-5,.,TGTGCCAGCAGTTACCAAGCGGGGGTCTTTGAAGCTTTCTTT,CASSYQAGVFEAFF
.,TRBJ2-3,16,TRBV9,TRBD2,TGTGCCAGCAGCGTTAGCGGGGGCCGAAGCACAGATACGCAGTATTTT,CASSVSGGRSTDTQYF
.,TRBJ2-2,15,TRBV19,.,TGTGCCAGTAGTAGAGTCGGGGGGAACACCGGGGAGCTGTTTTTT,CASSRVGGNTGELFF
few,TRBJ1-2,15,TRBV11-3,TRBD1,TGTGCCAGCAGCTTAGTCCGGACAGGGAACTATGGCTACACCTTC,CASSLVRTGNYGYTF
.,TRBJ1-2,15,TRBV5-6,.,TGTGCCAGCAGATTGCCAGGAGGGGCGCCCGGTGGCTACACCTTC,CASRLPGGAPGGYTF
once,TRBJ1-1,14,TRBV24-1,TRBD1,TGTGCCACCAGTGATGAGACAGGGGTAAATGAAGCTTTCTTT,CATSDETGVNEAFF
once,TRBJ2-5,16,TRBV6-6,TRBD1,TGTGCCAGCAGTCGAACGGACAGGGGTTTAGGCGAGACCCAGTACTTC,CASSRTDRGLGETQYF
.,TRBJ2-5,14,TRBV5-1,.,TGCGCCAGCACTGAACGGGGAGTCAGGGAGACCCAGTACTTC,CASTERGVRETQYF
.,TRBJ2-5,14,TRBV19,.,TGTGCCAGTAGTATCACAAGGGGCAAAGAGACCCAGTACTTC,CASSITRGKETQYF
.,TRBJ2-1,15,TRBV24-1,TRBD1,TGTGCCACCAGTGGGAGACAGGGAGCCAACGATGAGCAGTTCTTC,CATSGRQGANDEQFF
.,TRBJ2-2,18,TRBV11-2,TRBD1,TGTGCCAGCAGCTTAGATCCTAGGCAGGGGGCTTACACCGGGGAGCTGTTTTTT,CASSLDPRQGAYTGELFF
.,TRBJ1-2,15,TRBV6-1,TRBD1,TGTGCCAGCAGTGAGGCACAGGGGGCAGACTATGGCTACACCTTC,CASSEAQGADYGYTF
.,TRBJ2-5,15,TRBV6-2/TRBV6-3,TRBD2,TGTGCCAGCAGCCCCGTAGGGACTACTAAAGAGACCCAGTACTTC,CASSPVGTTKETQYF
.,TRBJ1-2,13,TRBV4-1,.,TGCGCCAGCAGCCAAGATGAGAGTGGTGGCTACACCTTC,CASSQDESGGYTF
once,TRBJ1-1,13,TRBV2,.,TGTGCCAGCAGGAGTCAGGGGAGCGCTGAAGCTTTCTTT,CASRSQGSAEAFF
.,TRBJ2-3,13,TRBV6-4,TRBD2,TGTGCCACGGGACTAGCGGGGTCAGATACGCAGTATTTT,CATGLAGSDTQYF
.,TRBJ1-1,15,TRBV13,.,TGTGCCAGCAGCTTAGGGGGCATTGGTAGAACTGAAGCTTTCTTT,CASSLGGIGRTEAFF
.,TRBJ2-7,15,TRBV4-2,.,TGTGCCAGCAGCCAAGAACGTAGCGGCGACTACGAGCAGTACTTC,CASSQERSGDYEQYF
.,TRBJ2-7,13,TRBV19,TRBD2,TGTGCCAGTAGTACCCAGCGGGGGTACGAGCAGTACTTC,CASSTQRGYEQYF
.,TRBJ1-1,14,TRBV28,TRBD1,TGTGCCAGCAGTCCACAGGACAGGAGGACTGAAGCTTTCTTT,CASSPQDRRTEAFF
.,TRBJ2-4,18,TRBV6-2/TRBV6-3,TRBD1,TGTGCCAGCAGTTGGGACAGGGGGCTGTCGATAGCCAAAAACATTCAGTACTTC,CASSWDRGLSIAKNIQYF
.,TRBJ2-4,16,TRBV5-1,.,TGCGCCAGCAGCTCCCCGGACAGACTAGCCAAAAACATTCAGTACTTC,CASSSPDRLAKNIQYF
.,TRBJ2-1,16,TRBV7-9,.,TGTGCCAGCAGTTTTAACCGGGGTCAGCCCGGCAATGAGCAGTTCTTC,CASSFNRGQPGNEQFF
.,TRBJ2-4,18,TRBV19,.,TGTGCCAGTAGTATAGGTGATTTCGGGGACTTAGCCAAAAACATTCAGTACTTC,CASSIGDFGDLAKNIQYF
.,TRBJ1-1,14,TRBV19,.,TGTGCCAGTAGTAAGCAGGGGTGGGGCACTGAAGCTTTCTTT,CASSKQGWGTEAFF
.,TRBJ1-4,13,TRBV7-2,.,TGTGCCAGCAGCCAAAATCCTAATGAAAAACTGTTTTTT,CASSQNPNEKLFF
.,TRBJ1-2,17,TRBV29-1,TRBD1,TGCAGCGTTGGAATCCGGGACAGGAGGGTTCCGGACTATGGCTACACCTTC,CSVGIRDRRVPDYGYTF
.,TRBJ2-4,12,TRBV9,TRBD1,TGTGCCAGCAGCCGCCGGGGACAGGAGATCAACTTC,CASSRRGQEINF
.,TRBJ1-1,15,TRBV23-1,TRBD1,TGCGCCAGCAGTCAATCACGGACAGGGGGGGTTGAAGCTTTCTTT,CASSQSRTGGVEAFF
.,TRBJ2-7,16,TRBV7-6,TRBD2,TGTGCCAGCTCGCCCGGGGCGGGGGGTTTTGCCTACGAGCAGTACTTC,CASSPGAGGFAYEQYF
.,TRBJ1-1,13,TRBV6-6,.,TGTGCCAGCAGTTACGAGGGGAACACTGAAGCTTTCTTT,CASSYEGNTEAFF
.,TRBJ2-5,11,TRBV2,.,TGTGCCAGCCAGGAGGGAAAGACCCAGTACTTC,CASQEGKTQYF
.,TRBJ1-2,13,TRBV2,.,TGTGCCAGCAGAGGGGACTCAAGGGATGGCTACACCTTC,CASRGDSRDGYTF
.,TRBJ1-3,13,TRBV6-5,TRBD1,TGTGCCAGCAGTAGGGACAGCGGAAACACCATATATTTT,CASSRDSGNTIYF
.,TRBJ1-5,14,TRBV19,.,TGTGCCAGTAGTGGTGGGGAGTGGGGTCAGCCCCAGCATTTT,CASSGGEWGQPQHF